A selection of T cell receptor beta chains follows, all from one sample in a study of cytomegalovirus exposure and HLA in healthy donors. Libraries were prepared by immunoSEQ multiplex PCR; TCRdb keeps only in-frame clonotypes and omits some of them. This sample's table has 35,000 to 45,000 clones. The sample consisted of PBMCs. The origin of the receptors is a male donor in good health and CMV-seronegative. Each CDR3 is given with its conserved first and last residue.

j_call: TRBJ2-2; v_call: TRBV29-1; cdr3_length: 12; cdr3_aa: CSVVANTGELFF
j_call: TRBJ1-4; v_call: TRBV6-1; cdr3_length: 15; cdr3_aa: CASSEASATNEKLFF
j_call: TRBJ1-2; v_call: TRBV4-1; cdr3_length: 16; cdr3_aa: CASSHPGDRGNYGYTF
j_call: TRBJ1-2; v_call: TRBV4-1; cdr3_length: 15; cdr3_aa: CASSRESGRPNGYTF
j_call: TRBJ1-4; v_call: TRBV30; cdr3_length: 15; cdr3_aa: CAWTTGGATNEKLFF
j_call: TRBJ1-4; v_call: TRBV7-9; cdr3_length: 14; cdr3_aa: CASSFLAENEKLFF
j_call: TRBJ2-2; v_call: TRBV19; cdr3_length: 16; cdr3_aa: CASSRRTGGTTGELFF
j_call: TRBJ1-6; v_call: TRBV19; cdr3_length: 16; cdr3_aa: CASSQVAGKPNSPLHF
j_call: TRBJ2-1; v_call: TRBV11-3; cdr3_length: 15; cdr3_aa: CASSQSGANYNEQFF
j_call: TRBJ2-7; v_call: TRBV6-5; cdr3_length: 14; cdr3_aa: CASSLQRGGNEQYF
j_call: TRBJ1-1; v_call: TRBV19; cdr3_length: 15; cdr3_aa: CASTSWGSLNTEAFF
j_call: TRBJ2-2; v_call: TRBV6-6; cdr3_length: 16; cdr3_aa: CASITRDRGDTGELFF
j_call: TRBJ1-6; v_call: TRBV9; cdr3_length: 16; cdr3_aa: CASSATDRVYNSPLHF
j_call: TRBJ2-5; v_call: TRBV6-1; cdr3_length: 17; cdr3_aa: CASSEAFGTGGKETQYF